The next 27 T cell receptor beta chains were all read from a single sample in a study of blood T cell repertoires in COVID-19. Some clones are missing from TCRdb's copy, which holds only in-frame ones; the method was immunoSEQ multiplex PCR. Among about 60,000 clones, more than 65% were seen once, and the ten largest hold over 25%. The sequenced material came from peripheral blood. Receptors were obtained from a human donor in a cohort sampled during active COVID-19.

The V call is TRBV21-1, the J call TRBJ1-6. TRBV21-1 is described as a pseudogene. The CDR3 covers 15 residues. CDR3 coding DNA: TGTGCCAGCAGCTTCTCCCGGACGGGAAATTCACCCCTCCACTTT. It specifies CASSFSRTGNSPLHF.

V gene TRBV7-3 combines with J gene TRBJ1-1, with D unclear. The CDR3 contains 14 residues. Trimming took 6 bases from V and 4 from J, leaving 15 bases between them. Germline CDR1 SGHTA, CDR2 FQGTGA. CDR3 in amino acids: CASSPSPGVTEAFF. The CDR3 DNA reads TGTGCCAGCAGTCCCAGTCCCGGGGTCACTGAAGCTTTCTTT. The entire variable domain, with the rest obtained from reference TRBV7-3 and TRBJ1-1, is as follows: GAGVSQTPSNKVTEKGKYVELRCDPISGHTALYWYRQSLGQGPEFLIYFQGTGAADDSGLPNDRFFAVRPEGSVSTLKIQRTERGDSAVYLCASSPSPGVTEAFFGQGTRLTVV.

This chain connects TRBV5-6 to TRBJ2-5, with TRBD2 as a possible D gene (5 bases). V lost 1 base to trimming and J lost 5 bases, with 15 bases between them. Germline V lookup: CDR1 SGHDT, CDR2 YYEEEE. The CDR3 is 15 amino acids. CDR3 amino acids: CASSLIASGRETQYF. In DNA, the CDR3 is TGTGCCAGCAGCTTGATCGCCAGCGGACGGGAGACCCAGTACTTC. Variable domain in full (rest from reference TRBV5-6 and TRBJ2-5): DAGVTQSPTHLIKTRGQQVTLRCSPKSGHDTVSWYQQALGQGPQFIFQYYEEEERQRGNFPDRFSGHQFPNYSSELNVNALLLGDSALYLCASSLIASGRETQYFGPGTRLLVL.

The chain employs TRBV2 and TRBJ2-7; TRBD1 agrees at 7 bases. Germline CDR1 and CDR2: SNHLY and FYNNEI. The CDR3 runs to 15 residues. The V gene end was trimmed by 4 bases and the J gene end by 3 bases; junction bases not matched to a gene: 9. This CDR3 reads CASSARDSLFYEQYF. In DNA, the CDR3 is TGTGCCAGCAGTGCCCGGGACAGCTTGTTCTACGAGCAGTACTTC. The whole variable domain, filled in from reference TRBV2 and TRBJ2-7, reads EPEVTQTPSHQVTQMGQEVILRCVPISNHLYFYWYRQILGQKVEFLVSFYNNEISEKSEIFDDQFSVERPDGSNFTLKIRSTKLEDSAMYFCASSARDSLFYEQYFGPGTRLTVT.

This clone appeared a single time. The chain is built from TRBV27 and TRBJ2-3, with D possibly TRBD2 on 6 matching bases. This CDR3 is 11 amino acids long. The V gene's germline CDR1 is MNHEY and CDR2 SMNVEV (reference sequence). V dropped 6 bases and J dropped 9 bases, with 10 bases sitting between them. The chain's CDR3 is CASRSRGTQYF. CDR3 nucleotides: TGTGCCAGCAGAAGTCGGGGGACGCAGTATTTT.

This chain uses TRBV28 with TRBJ2-5; D is possibly TRBD1 (6 bases). CDR1 and CDR2 from the germline V gene are MDHEN and SYDVKM. Trimming pared 5 bases from V and 2 bases from J, leaving 12 bases between. This CDR3 has 14 residues. The CDR3 DNA sequence: TGTGCCAGCAGTGAGACAGGACTGCAAGAGACCCAGTACTTC. Its translation: CASSETGLQETQYF.

V gene TRBV6-2 or TRBV6-3 combines with J gene TRBJ1-6, with 7 bases fitting TRBD1. The CDR3 runs to 14 residues. V dropped 7 bases and J dropped 10; count of bases not matched to a gene: 10. Per the germline V gene, CDR1 is MNHEY and CDR2 is SVGEGT. CDR3 protein: CASTPRQGGSPLHF. DNA of the CDR3: TGTGCCAGCACCCCGCGACAGGGAGGCTCACCCCTCCACTTT.

The chain links TRBV28 to TRBJ2-3, with a weak D call TRBD1 (5 bases). This CDR3 spans 15 amino acids. Germline CDR1 is MDHEN and CDR2 is SYDVKM. V was trimmed by 3 bases and J by 5 bases, leaving 15 bases between them. The CDR3 sequence is CASSFRAGSKDTQYF. For the CDR3, the DNA is TGTGCCAGCAGTTTCCGGGCAGGGTCCAAAGATACGCAGTATTTT.

In its sample, this clone was seen once. V is TRBV28 and J is TRBJ2-2, with D maybe TRBD2 (7 bases). V dropped 4 bases and J dropped 7 bases, with 13 bases sitting between them. CDR3 size: 14 residues. Germline-derived CDR1 and CDR2 are MDHEN and SYDVKM. CDR3 loop: CASSWGGLDGELFF. CDR3 sequence (DNA): TGTGCCAGCAGTTGGGGGGGGCTTGACGGGGAGCTGTTTTTT.

This clone came up many times. This chain links TRBV19 with TRBJ1-6, with D possibly TRBD1 on 6 matching bases. Between the trimmed V and J ends, which lost 5 bases and 6 bases, there was a span of 20 bases. Germline V lookup: CDR1 LNHDA, CDR2 SQIVND (reference sequence). This CDR3 is 17 amino acids long. CDR3 sequence (DNA): TGTGCCAGTAGTGGGGCCTCGGGGCAGGGGTTTAATTCACCCCTCCACTTT. This translates into CASSGASGQGFNSPLHF. The full variable domain, in which reference TRBV19 and TRBJ1-6 provide the parts outside the CDR3, is DGGITQSPKYLFRKEGQNVTLSCEQNLNHDAMYWYRQDPGQGLRLIYYSQIVNDFQKGDIAEGYSVSREKKESFPLTVTSAQKNPTAFYLCASSGASGQGFNSPLHFGNGTRLTVT.

This clone was found a few times. The rearrangement links TRBV10-3 to TRBJ2-1, with 7 bases lining up with TRBD2. The germline V gene has CDR1 ENHRY and CDR2 SYGVKD. CDR3 size: 16 residues. Trimming cost V 0 bases and J 5 bases; bases outside gene matches: 7. CDR3 sequence (DNA): TGTGCCATCAGTGAGTCGCTACTAGCGCCAGACAATGAGCAGTTCTTC. This codes for CAISESLLAPDNEQFF.

This sequence joins TRBV4-1 and TRBJ2-2; TRBD1 matches at 7 bases. From germline, CDR1 is MGHRA and CDR2 YSYEKL. Germline trimming cut 4 bases from V and 9 bases from J; bases unmatched to any gene: 11. This CDR3 is built from 15 residues. CDR3 DNA sequence: TGCGCCAGCAGCCCCGAGGGGGCCACAATCCGGGAGCTGTTTTTT. Encoded protein: CASSPEGATIRELFF.

The chain has TRBV20-1 and TRBJ2-1; a possible D gene is TRBD2 (7 bases). The CDR3 consists of 15 residues. V lost 3 bases and J 5 bases, leaving 17 bases between the germline ends. Germline V CDR1 and CDR2: DFQATT, SNEGSKA (reference sequence). CDR3 residues: CSASNAGALNNEQFF. The CDR3 DNA reads TGCAGTGCTAGTAACGCGGGGGCCCTCAACAATGAGCAGTTCTTC.

This clone appeared a single time. The V call is TRBV6-2 or TRBV6-3, the J call TRBJ1-6; D call uncertain. The CDR3 length is 16 residues. Trimming left V 0 bases short and J 0 bases short, with 6 bases between. CDR1 and CDR2 (germline): MNHEY, SVGEGT. CDR3 sequence: CASSYSESSYNSPLHF. The CDR3 bases are TGTGCCAGCAGTTACTCGGAGAGCTCCTATAATTCACCCCTCCACTTT.

V is TRBV11-2 and J is TRBJ2-7, with D possibly being TRBD2 (6 bases). Looked up from germline, CDR1 is SGHAT and CDR2 is FQNNGV. V dropped 1 base and J dropped 0 bases, with 7 bases sitting between them. The CDR3 contains 14 residues. The CDR3 protein is CASSLGDSSYEQYF. The CDR3 nucleotides read TGTGCCAGCAGCTTAGGGGACTCCTCCTACGAGCAGTACTTC.

The genes are TRBV3-1 (or the pseudogene TRBV3-2) and TRBJ1-2; D is possibly TRBD1 (6 bases). V was cut by 2 bases and J by 6 bases, with 13 bases left in between. Germline CDR1 and CDR2: LGHDT and YNNKEL (reference sequence). The length of the CDR3 is 14 residues. The CDR3 here is CASSQFSGVDGYTF. The CDR3 nucleotides read TGTGCCAGCAGCCAATTTTCAGGGGTAGATGGCTACACCTTC.

This clone has only a few counts. V gene TRBV5-1 combines with J gene TRBJ1-2, with D possibly being TRBD1 (6 bases). The CDR3 runs to 14 residues. Looked up from germline, CDR1 is SGHRS and CDR2 is YFSETQ. V lost 2 bases to trimming and J lost 4 bases, with 12 bases between them. The CDR3 is CASSLPGQSYGYTF. The CDR3 region has the DNA TGCGCCAGCAGCTTACCCGGACAGAGCTATGGCTACACCTTC.

The table lists this clone with a few counts. This chain links TRBV11-2 with TRBJ2-1, with TRBD2 identical over 8 bases. Germline V CDR1 and CDR2: SGHAT, FQNNGV. J was trimmed by 4 bases and V by 0 bases; bases with no gene match: 14. The CDR3 spans 19 residues. The CDR3 here is CASSLDQQAGASRYNEQFF. The CDR3 DNA sequence: TGTGCCAGCAGCTTAGATCAGCAAGCGGGAGCCTCCAGATACAATGAGCAGTTCTTC.

The chain combines TRBV6-5 with TRBJ1-1; D remains ambiguous. V lost 8 bases and J 3 bases, leaving 10 bases between the germline ends. The CDR3 has 12 amino acids. CDR1 and CDR2 (germline): MNHEY, SVGAGI. The CDR3: CASGREDTEAFF. CDR3 in DNA: TGTGCCAGCGGTCGGGAGGACACTGAAGCTTTCTTT.

The V and J genes are TRBV5-6 and TRBJ2-5; 9 bases align to TRBD1. The V gene's germline CDR1 is SGHDT and CDR2 YYEEEE. The CDR3 covers 14 residues. The V and J ends lost 2 bases and 5 bases, in that order; junction bases with no gene match: 4. Here the CDR3 DNA reads TGTGCCAGCAGCTTATGGGACAGGGACGAGACCCAGTACTTC. Residues: CASSLWDRDETQYF.

This clone was observed a single time. The chain uses TRBV5-4 and TRBJ1-3, with D unclear. Looked up from germline, CDR1 is SGHNT and CDR2 is YYREEE (reference sequence). The CDR3 runs 14 residues. V lost 1 base to trimming and J lost 2 bases, with 7 bases between them. The CDR3 nucleotides are TGTGCCAGCAGCTTGAGGCAGGCTGGAAACACCATATATTTT. It translates to CASSLRQAGNTIYF.

The gene calls are TRBV7-3 and TRBJ2-1, with a possible D match to TRBD1 (5 bases). The germline CDR1 and CDR2 sequences are SGHTA and FQGTGA. The length of the CDR3 is 13 residues. Trimming removed 5 bases from V and 10 bases from J, with 15 bases in between. CDR3: CASSPSQGIEQFF. CDR3 nucleotides: TGTGCCAGCAGCCCAAGCCAGGGAATAGAGCAGTTCTTC.

This chain connects TRBV7-9 to TRBJ2-2; 8 bases are a match to TRBD1. Looked up from germline, CDR1 is SEHNR and CDR2 is FQNEAQ (reference sequence). V gave up 4 bases and J gave up 7 bases; unmatched junction bases: 8. The CDR3 loop spans 15 amino acids. The CDR3 nucleotides are TGTGCCAGCAGCTCGAGGACAGGGCAAGGCGGGGAGCTGTTTTTT. Its translation: CASSSRTGQGGELFF.

The genes are TRBV27 and TRBJ2-7; the match to TRBD1 covers 8 bases. From germline, CDR1 is MNHEY and CDR2 SMNVEV (reference sequence). The ends lost 3 bases at V and 6 bases at J; junction bases unmatched: 7. The CDR3 runs 14 residues. CDR3 sequence: CASSFRAGGLEQYF. In nucleotides, the CDR3 is TGTGCCAGCAGTTTCCGCGCAGGGGGCCTCGAGCAGTACTTC.

Notes on this clone: The same CDR3 can be traced to other DNA sequences in this sample. The chain combines TRBV2 with TRBJ2-1, with TRBD1 matching 8 bases. The CDR3 length is 15 residues. Germline lookup yields CDR1 SNHLY and CDR2 FYNNEI. Trimming at V came to 6 bases and at J to 1 base, leaving 5 bases not matched to a gene. CDR3 protein: CASSGQGGSYNEQFF. CDR3 DNA: TGTGCCAGCAGCGGACAGGGCGGGTCCTACAATGAGCAGTTCTTC.

The rearrangement links TRBV4-1 to TRBJ1-4; 7 bases are a match to TRBD1. The CDR3 is 12 amino acids. Per the germline V gene, CDR1 is MGHRA and CDR2 is YSYEKL. After removal of 2 bases from V and 13 bases from J, the junction contained 4 bases not matched to a gene. CDR3 residues: CASSQITGVLFF. CDR3 coding DNA: TGCGCCAGCAGCCAAATTACAGGGGTACTGTTTTTT.

The CDR3 spells CASSYRDRSYEQYF. DNA of the CDR3: TGTGCCAGCAGTTACAGGGACAGATCCTACGAGCAGTACTTC. The chain has TRBV6-5 and TRBJ2-7; the match to TRBD1 covers 7 bases. Looked up from germline, CDR1 is MNHEY and CDR2 is SVGAGI. V was pared by 2 bases and J by 1 base, with 2 bases of the junction left unmatched. The CDR3 loop spans 14 amino acids.